This record covers a single T cell receptor (beta chain). The antigen remains undetermined. The entry originates in a study of T cells in localized non-small cell lung cancer. V was trimmed by 2 bases and J by 2 bases, leaving 10 bases between them. The CDR3 extends over 14 amino acids. The germline gives CDR1 SGHRS, CDR2 YFSETQ. The assay was immunoSEQ multiplex PCR, and TCRdb's table has in-frame clones only and misses some. The sample lists 2,500 to 3,500 clones, 15% to 25% occurring once. Findings and caveats of the study: Sequencing, confined to only one tumor region, leaves heterogeneity possible. The study found T cell clonality highest in uninvolved adjacent lung, above tumor. Paired adjacent lung recovered a median approximately 57 of the top 100 tumor clones.

The clonotype was recovered from a male donor at least 60 years old with stage II squamous cell lung carcinoma. Sequences were derived from lung tumor tissue, sampled before any cancer treatment. The J gene is TRBJ2-5, the V gene TRBV5-1; a weak D match, TRBD1 (6 bases). This chain's CDR3 is CASSFLDRQETQYF. The DNA for the CDR3 is TGCGCCAGCAGCTTCTTGGACAGACAAGAGACCCAGTACTTC.